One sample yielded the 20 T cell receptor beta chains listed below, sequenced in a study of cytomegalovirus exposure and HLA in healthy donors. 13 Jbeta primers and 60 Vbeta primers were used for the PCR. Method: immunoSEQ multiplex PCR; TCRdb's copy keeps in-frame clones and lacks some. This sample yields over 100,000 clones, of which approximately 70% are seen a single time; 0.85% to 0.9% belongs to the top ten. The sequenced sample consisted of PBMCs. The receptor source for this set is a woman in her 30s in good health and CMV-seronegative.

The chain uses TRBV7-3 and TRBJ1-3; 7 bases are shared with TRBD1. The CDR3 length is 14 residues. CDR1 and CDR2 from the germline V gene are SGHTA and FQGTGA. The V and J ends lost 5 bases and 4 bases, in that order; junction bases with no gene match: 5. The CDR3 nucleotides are TGTGCCAGCAGCCCCGGGGACAGAGGAAACACCATATATTTT. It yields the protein CASSPGDRGNTIYF.

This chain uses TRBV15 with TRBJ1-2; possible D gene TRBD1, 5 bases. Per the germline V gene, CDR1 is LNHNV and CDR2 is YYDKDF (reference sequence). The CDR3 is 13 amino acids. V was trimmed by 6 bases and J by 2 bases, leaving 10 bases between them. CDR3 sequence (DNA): TGTGCCACCAGGAAGACAGAAAACTATGGCTACACCTTC. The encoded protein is CATRKTENYGYTF.

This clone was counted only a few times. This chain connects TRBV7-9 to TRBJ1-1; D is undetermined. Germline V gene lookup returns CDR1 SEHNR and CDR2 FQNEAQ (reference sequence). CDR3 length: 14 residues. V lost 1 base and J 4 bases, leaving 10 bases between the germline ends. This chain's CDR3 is CASSLEVRSTEAFF. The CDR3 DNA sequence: TGTGCCAGCAGCTTAGAAGTGAGGTCCACTGAAGCTTTCTTT.

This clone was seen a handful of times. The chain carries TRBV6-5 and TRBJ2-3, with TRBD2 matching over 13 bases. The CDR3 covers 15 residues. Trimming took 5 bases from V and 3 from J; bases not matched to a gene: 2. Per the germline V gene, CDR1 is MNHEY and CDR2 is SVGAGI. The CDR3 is CASSPGLAGTDTQYF. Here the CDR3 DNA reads TGTGCCAGCAGTCCGGGACTAGCGGGGACAGATACGCAGTATTTT.

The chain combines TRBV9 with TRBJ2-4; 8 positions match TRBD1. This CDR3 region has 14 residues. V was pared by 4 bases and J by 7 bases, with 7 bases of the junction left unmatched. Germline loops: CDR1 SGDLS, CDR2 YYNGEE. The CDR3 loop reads CASSTSGTGNIQYF. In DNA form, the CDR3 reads TGTGCCAGCAGCACCTCCGGGACAGGCAACATTCAGTACTTC.

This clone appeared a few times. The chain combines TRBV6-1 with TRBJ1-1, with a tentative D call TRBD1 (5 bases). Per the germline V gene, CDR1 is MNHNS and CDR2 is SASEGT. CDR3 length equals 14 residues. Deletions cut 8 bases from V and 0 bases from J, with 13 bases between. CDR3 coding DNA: TGTGCCAGCCCCTGGGGCAGGTTGAACACTGAAGCTTTCTTT. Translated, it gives CASPWGRLNTEAFF.

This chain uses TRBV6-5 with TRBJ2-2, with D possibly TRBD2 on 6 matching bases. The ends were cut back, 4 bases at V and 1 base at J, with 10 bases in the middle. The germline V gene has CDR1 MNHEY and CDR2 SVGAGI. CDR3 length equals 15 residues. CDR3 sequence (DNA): TGTGCCAGCAGTTTCAATAGCGGGAACACCGGGGAGCTGTTTTTT. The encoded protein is CASSFNSGNTGELFF.

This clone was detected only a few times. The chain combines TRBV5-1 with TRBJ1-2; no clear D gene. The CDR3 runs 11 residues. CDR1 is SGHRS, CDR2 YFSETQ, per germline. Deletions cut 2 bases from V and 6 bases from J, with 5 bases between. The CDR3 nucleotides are TGCGCCAGCAGCTTCGGGGATGGCTACACCTTC. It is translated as CASSFGDGYTF.

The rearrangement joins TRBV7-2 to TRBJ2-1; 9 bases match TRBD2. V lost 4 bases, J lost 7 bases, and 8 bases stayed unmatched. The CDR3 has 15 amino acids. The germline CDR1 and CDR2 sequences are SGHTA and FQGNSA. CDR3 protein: CASSSVAGAQNEQFF. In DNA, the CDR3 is TGTGCCAGCAGCTCGGTAGCGGGAGCCCAGAATGAGCAGTTCTTC.

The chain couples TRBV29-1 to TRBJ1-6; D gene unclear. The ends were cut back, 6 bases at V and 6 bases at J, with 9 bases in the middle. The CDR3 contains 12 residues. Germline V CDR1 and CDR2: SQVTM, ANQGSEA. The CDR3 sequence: CSVGEGNSPLHF. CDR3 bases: TGCAGCGTCGGGGAGGGTAATTCACCCCTCCACTTT. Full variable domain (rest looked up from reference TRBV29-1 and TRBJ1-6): SAVISQKPSRDICQRGTSLTIQCQVDSQVTMMFWYRQQPGQSLTLIATANQGSEATYESGFVIDKFPISRPNLTFSTLTVSNMSPEDSSIYLCSVGEGNSPLHFGNGTRLTVT.

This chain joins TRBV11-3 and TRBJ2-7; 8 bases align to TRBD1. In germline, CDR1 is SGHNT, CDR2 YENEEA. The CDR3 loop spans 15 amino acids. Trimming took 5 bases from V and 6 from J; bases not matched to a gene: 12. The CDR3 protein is CASSPSFDRGPEQYF. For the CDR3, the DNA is TGTGCCAGCAGCCCTTCTTTCGACAGGGGTCCCGAGCAGTACTTC.

The CDR3 region is CASSPIPGDRGRMNTEAFF. CDR3 bases: TGTGCCAGTAGTCCAATCCCCGGGGACAGGGGGCGGATGAACACTGAAGCTTTCTTT. The rearrangement links TRBV19 to TRBJ1-1, with 12 nucleotides matching TRBD1. Germline V CDR1 and CDR2: LNHDA, SQIVND (reference sequence). This CDR3 has 19 amino acids. The V segment lost 5 bases and the J segment 0 bases; nucleotides outside the gene matches: 13. Full variable domain (remainder filled in from reference TRBV19 and TRBJ1-1): DGGITQSPKYLFRKEGQNVTLSCEQNLNHDAMYWYRQDPGQGLRLIYYSQIVNDFQKGDIAEGYSVSREKKESFPLTVTSAQKNPTAFYLCASSPIPGDRGRMNTEAFFGQGTRLTVV.

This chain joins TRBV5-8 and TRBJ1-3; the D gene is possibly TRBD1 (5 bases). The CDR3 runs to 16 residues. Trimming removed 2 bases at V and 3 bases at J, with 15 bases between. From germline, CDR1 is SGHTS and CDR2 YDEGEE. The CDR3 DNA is TGTGCCAGCAGCTTTAATGTGGGGGACTATGGAAACACCATATATTTT. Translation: CASSFNVGDYGNTIYF. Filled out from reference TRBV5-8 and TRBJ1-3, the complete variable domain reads EAGVTQSPTHLIKTRGQQATLRCSPISGHTSVYWYQQALGLGLQFLLWYDEGEERNRGNFPPRFSGRQFPNYSSELNVNALELEDSALYLCASSFNVGDYGNTIYFGEGSWLTVV.

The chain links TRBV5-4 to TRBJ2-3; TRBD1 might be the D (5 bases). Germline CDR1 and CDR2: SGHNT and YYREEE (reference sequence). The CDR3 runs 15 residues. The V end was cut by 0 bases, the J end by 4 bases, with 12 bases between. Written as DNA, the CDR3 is TGTGCCAGCAGCTTGGCAGGGCTGGACGCAGATACGCAGTATTTT. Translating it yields CASSLAGLDADTQYF.

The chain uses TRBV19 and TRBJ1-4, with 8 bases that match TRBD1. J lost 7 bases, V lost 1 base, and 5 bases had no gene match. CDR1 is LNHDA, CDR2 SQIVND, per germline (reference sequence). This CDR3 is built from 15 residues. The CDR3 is CASSIGTGQFEKLFF. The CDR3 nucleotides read TGTGCCAGTAGTATAGGGACAGGGCAATTTGAAAAACTGTTTTTT.

For the CDR3, the DNA is TGTGCCAGCAGTTTAGGGACAGGGGTTGGTGAAAAACTGTTTTTT. It encodes CASSLGTGVGEKLFF. The chain uses TRBV27 and TRBJ1-4, with TRBD1 matching 10 bases. This CDR3 spans 15 amino acids. CDR1 is MNHEY and CDR2 is SMNVEV in the germline V gene (reference sequence). V trimming: 2 bases; J trimming: 7 bases; junction bases outside the gene matches: 4.

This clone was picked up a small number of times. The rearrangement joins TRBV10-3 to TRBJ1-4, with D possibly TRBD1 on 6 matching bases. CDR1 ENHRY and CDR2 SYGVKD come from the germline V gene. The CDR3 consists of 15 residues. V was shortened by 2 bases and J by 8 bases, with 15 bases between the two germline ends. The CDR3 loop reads CAISEGGLGEEKLFF. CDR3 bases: TGTGCCATCAGTGAGGGGGGCCTGGGAGAAGAAAAACTGTTTTTT.

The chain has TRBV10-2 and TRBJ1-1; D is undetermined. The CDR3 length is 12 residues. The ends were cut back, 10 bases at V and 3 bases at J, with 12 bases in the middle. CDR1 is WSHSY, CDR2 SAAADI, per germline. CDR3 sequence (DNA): TGCGCCACCCTTGGCATTTACACTGAAGCTTTCTTT. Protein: CATLGIYTEAFF.

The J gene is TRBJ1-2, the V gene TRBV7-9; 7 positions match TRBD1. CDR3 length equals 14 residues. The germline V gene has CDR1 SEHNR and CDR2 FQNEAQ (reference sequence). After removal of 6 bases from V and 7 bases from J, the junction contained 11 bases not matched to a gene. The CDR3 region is CASSLTGVLSGYTF. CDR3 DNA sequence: TGTGCCAGCAGTCTAACAGGGGTTTTATCTGGCTACACCTTC.

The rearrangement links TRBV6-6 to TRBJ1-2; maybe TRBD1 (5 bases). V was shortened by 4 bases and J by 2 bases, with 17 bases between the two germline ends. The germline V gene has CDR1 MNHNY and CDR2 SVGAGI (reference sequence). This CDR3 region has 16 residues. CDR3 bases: TGTGCCAGCAGTTCCCGCGGGGGGAGTTTAAACTATGGCTACACCTTC. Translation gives CASSSRGGSLNYGYTF.